The subject of this entry is one T cell receptor beta chain. The target antigen is unknown. Populations isolated by sorting all had purity greater than 95%. This sample was included in a study of beta chain features in type 1 diabetes. Overall study: There was similarity between patients and healthy donors in age, gender and cell yields.

From germline, CDR1 is LGHNA and CDR2 YSLEER. Trimming took 1 base from V and 4 from J; bases not matched to a gene: 8. CDR3 length equals 17 residues. Every isolated RNA sample was fully reverse transcribed, so sequencing captured expressed TCRB transcripts. Sequencing was performed with immunoSEQ multiplex PCR; in TCRdb, only in-frame clones are kept and a portion is missing. Of about 930,000 clones in the sample, about 17% were seen once. Study observations and caveats: Researchers reported that naive, central memory and Treg TCRB repertoires appeared more similar in patients than in healthy donors. In type 1 diabetes patients, VDJ junctions had fewer insertions; deletions at these junctions were more frequent.

The sequenced sample consisted of naive CD4+ T cells from blood. The chain joins TRBV4-3 to TRBJ2-2; 8 bases align to TRBD1. This TCR was sampled from a woman younger than 30 in good health. CDR3 nucleotides: TGCGCCAGCAGCCAAGCACAGGGGGGAAGATTCACCGGGGAGCTGTTTTTT. It specifies CASSQAQGGRFTGELFF.